This section outlines one TCR beta chain sequence together with its context. What it recognizes is unknown. The data were taken from a study of shared clonotypes between healthy human individuals. Study as a whole: The study drew on two women and a few men aged 18 to 49 as donors. Study outcomes and limitations: Clonotype sharing levels among donors were expected to vary with sequencing depth.

Profiled with immunoSEQ multiplex PCR; TCRdb holds only in-frame clones, not every one. The data contain around 1,900,000 clones, over 85% of them seen just once; the ten biggest clones take up about 1.7%. The naive CD8 subset, CD45RO-negative cells positively selected for CCR7, excluded terminally differentiated effector memory CD45RA+ cells. All the donors were Caucasian adults who lived in Nashville, Tennessee. The sequence was obtained from a man younger than 35 in good health. Some clones in this sample may be carry-over from other donors' samples. The sample was naive CD8+ T cells from PBMCs.

The CDR3 sequence is CASSPEGETQYF. For the CDR3, the DNA is TGTGCCAGCAGCCCGGAGGGGGAGACCCAGTACTTC. The V and J genes are TRBV9 and TRBJ2-5; D is possibly TRBD2 (6 bases). The ends were cut back, 4 bases at V and 5 bases at J, with 9 bases in the middle. Germline lookup yields CDR1 SGDLS and CDR2 YYNGEE. This CDR3 is 12 amino acids long. Filled out from reference TRBV9 and TRBJ2-5, the complete variable domain reads DSGVTQTPKHLITATGQRVTLRCSPRSGDLSVYWYQQSLDQGLQFLIQYYNGEERAKGNILERFSAQQFPDLHSELNLSSLELGDSALYFCASSPEGETQYFGPGTRLLVL.